The T cell receptor (beta chain) under discussion was sequenced for a study of T cell repertoires and Cas9 in healthy adults. Study summary: SpCas9-reactive CD4 and CD8 T cells were characterized for potency, cytotoxicity and lineage. The study, taken as a whole, reports: SpCas9-reactive effector T cells were reportedly restrained in vitro by SpCas9-reactive regulatory T cells.

The length of the CDR3 is 14 residues. Germline-derived CDR1 and CDR2 are KGHSH and LQKENI. Between the trimmed V and J ends, which lost 1 base and 1 base, there was a span of 7 bases. TCRdb's table, derived via immunoSEQ multiplex PCR, lists solely in-frame clones and lacks some. The profile shows roughly 23,000 clones, about 90% of them singletons. Points on this clone: The antigen is unknown.

The chain couples TRBV18 to TRBJ1-1; the D gene is possibly TRBD1 (5 bases). The sequence was collected from a human donor in good health. Material: CD4+ effector T cells (CD127+, CD25-, CD137-, CD154-) from PBMCs; culture status not recorded. CDR3 nucleotides: TGTGCCAGCTCACCACAAGGACAGAACACTGAAGCTTTCTTT. Protein sequence: CASSPQGQNTEAFF.